Following are 7 T cell receptor beta chains from one sample sequenced in a study of OX40 agonist ivuxolimab in advanced cancers. Generated by immunoSEQ multiplex PCR, the TCRdb table keeps only in-frame clones and is missing some. The table shows tens of thousands of clones, with around 82% occurring only once. The sample consisted of CD4+ or CD8+ T cells sorted from blood, taken in a trial of the OX40 agonist ivuxolimab. These receptors originate from an adult with an advanced solid tumor such as melanoma, head and neck, liver or kidney cancer.

The chain employs TRBV19 and TRBJ2-7; D unresolved. Germline V gene lookup returns CDR1 LNHDA and CDR2 SQIVND (reference sequence). This CDR3 is built from 13 residues. V lost 7 bases and J lost 4, with 14 bases in between. CDR3 nucleotide sequence: TGTGCCAGTACCTCTAATAGTGGATACGAGCAGTACTTC. This translates into CASTSNSGYEQYF.

This chain uses TRBV6-1 with TRBJ2-3, with D possibly TRBD1 on 6 matching bases. V lost 8 bases, J lost 2 bases, and 17 bases lay in between. CDR3 length: 15 amino acids. CDR1 MNHNS and CDR2 SASEGT come from the germline V gene. The CDR3 nucleotides are TGTGCCAGCCAGGGGCGCGTTCAATACACAGATACGCAGTATTTT. This sequence encodes CASQGRVQYTDTQYF.

The gene calls are TRBV6-5 and TRBJ2-1; tentatively, D is TRBD2 (7 bases). The CDR3 spans 16 residues. Deletions cut 4 bases from V and 3 bases from J, with 16 bases between. The germline CDR1 and CDR2 sequences are MNHEY and SVGAGI. The CDR3 is CASSSLRGANYNEQFF. The CDR3 coding sequence is TGTGCCAGCAGTTCATTACGGGGGGCCAACTACAATGAGCAGTTCTTC.

The chain couples TRBV2 to TRBJ1-5; 10 nucleotides match TRBD1. The junction had 8 bases not matched to a gene; V was cut back by 5 bases and J by 7 bases. Germline CDR1 and CDR2: SNHLY and FYNNEI. The CDR3 extends over 15 amino acids. CDR3 amino acids: CASSMDRGGVQPQHF. The CDR3 nucleotides read TGTGCCAGCAGTATGGACAGGGGGGGGGTCCAGCCCCAGCATTTT.

As DNA, the CDR3 is TGTGCCAGCACAGTAGCGGGGGGGCCAGATACGCAGTATTTT. It translates to CASTVAGGPDTQYF. The rearrangement joins TRBV7-9 to TRBJ2-3, with TRBD2 identical over 11 bases. J was trimmed by 4 bases and V by 7 bases; bases with no gene match: 4. The CDR3 contains 14 residues. Germline loops: CDR1 SEHNR, CDR2 FQNEAQ (reference sequence). Complete variable domain (other parts from reference TRBV7-9 and TRBJ2-3): DTGVSQNPRHKITKRGQNVTFRCDPISEHNRLYWYRQTLGQGPEFLTYFQNEAQLEKSRLLSDRFSAERPKGSFSTLEIQRTEQGDSAMYLCASTVAGGPDTQYFGPGTRLTVL.

The chain recombines TRBV5-1 with TRBJ2-7, with unresolved D. Per the germline V gene, CDR1 is SGHRS and CDR2 is YFSETQ. V was cut by 0 bases and J by 6 bases, with 19 bases left in between. The CDR3 runs to 16 residues. The CDR3 nucleotides read TGCGCCAGCAGCTTGGCCGTTGTGACCGGGCTCGGCGAGCAGTACTTC. It encodes CASSLAVVTGLGEQYF. Based on the CDR3 plus reference TRBV5-1 and TRBJ2-7, the full variable domain is KAGVTQTPRYLIKTRGQQVTLSCSPISGHRSVSWYQQTPGQGLQFLFEYFSETQRNKGNFPGRFSGRQFSNSRSEMNVSTLELGDSALYLCASSLAVVTGLGEQYFGPGTRLTVT.

The gene calls are TRBV6-1 and TRBJ2-7; a weak D match, TRBD2 (5 bases). Trimming removed 3 bases from V and 1 base from J, with 7 bases in between. Germline CDR1 MNHNS, CDR2 SASEGT. The CDR3 sequence is 13 residues long. Written as DNA, the CDR3 is TGTGCCAGCAGTGATCGGGGTTCCTACGAGCAGTACTTC. This encodes CASSDRGSYEQYF.